The sequence of this TCR beta chain was determined in a study of T-cell memory formation after mild COVID-19. Broader study findings: What remained unconfirmed was the SARS-CoV-2 specificity of second-wave clones peaking on day 37. Whereas later expanders leaned CD4+, clones contracting day 15 to 85 showed a balanced CD4/CD8 makeup.

V lost 4 bases, J lost 6 bases, and 15 bases lay in between. CDR1 is SGHVS, CDR2 FQNEAQ, per germline. CDR3 length: 14 residues. TCRdb processed the 5' RACE reads anew with MiXCR; each CDR3 protein has one entry. The sample has just over 300,000 distinct CDR3 sequences, roughly a fifth seen once. About this clonotype itself: The antigen remains undetermined.

The sample comprised PBMCs or a T cell subset sorted from them (not recorded which). This sequence joins TRBV7-8 and TRBJ1-2, with D maybe TRBD1 (6 bases). This TCR was recovered from a man younger than 30 who had mild COVID-19 (a few samples of this study predate the infection). Cell type and time point are not known. This CDR3 is CASSSVVQGDGYTF. The DNA for the CDR3 is TGTGCCAGCAGCTCAGTGGTACAGGGAGATGGCTACACCTTC. The full variable domain, its missing parts supplied by reference TRBV7-8 and TRBJ1-2, is GAGVSQSPRYKVAKRGQDVALRCDPISGHVSLFWYQQALGQGPEFLTYFQNEAQLDKSGLPSDRFFAERPEGSVSTLKIQRTQQEDSAVYLCASSSVVQGDGYTFGSGTRLTVV.